The following is a T cell receptor (beta chain) sequence with its context. This sample was taken from a study of blood T cell repertoires in COVID-19. The CDR3 loop spans 13 amino acids. Trimming removed 4 bases from V and 9 bases from J; junction bases left unmatched: 8. In the source study's methods: Amplification of reference gene primers was used by the study to estimate nucleated cell counts. The table came from immunoSEQ multiplex PCR; TCRdb's copy has only in-frame clones and leaves some out. That table supplies the V and J calls and clone size; D and trimming were determined from the DNA. The sample lists 45,000 or so clones; about 90% were seen once.

Sequences were obtained from peripheral blood. The chain carries TRBV12-3 or TRBV12-4 and TRBJ2-7; 8 bases align to TRBD2. The receptor was isolated from a human donor in a cohort sampled during active COVID-19. The CDR3 here is CASSSRGGSVQYF. For the CDR3, the DNA is TGTGCCAGCAGTTCCCGGGGGGGCTCGGTGCAGTACTTC.